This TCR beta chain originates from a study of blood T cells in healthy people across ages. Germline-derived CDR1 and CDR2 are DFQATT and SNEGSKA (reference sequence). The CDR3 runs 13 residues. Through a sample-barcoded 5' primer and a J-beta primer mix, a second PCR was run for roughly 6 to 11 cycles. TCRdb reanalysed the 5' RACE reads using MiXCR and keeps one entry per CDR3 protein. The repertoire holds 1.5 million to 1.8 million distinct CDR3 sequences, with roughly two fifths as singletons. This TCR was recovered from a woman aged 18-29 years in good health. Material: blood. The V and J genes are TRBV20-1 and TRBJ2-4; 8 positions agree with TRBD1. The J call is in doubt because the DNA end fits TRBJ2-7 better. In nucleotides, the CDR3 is TGCAGTGCTAGAGACAGGGGGCGGTACGAGCAGTACTTC. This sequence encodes CSARDRGRYEQYF.